The 2 T cell receptor beta chains below all came from one sample that was sequenced in a study of blood T cells in healthy people across ages. Primers used in a second PCR of roughly 7 to 12 cycles were a sample-barcoded 5' primer and a J-beta primer mix. MiXCR, applied by TCRdb to the 5' RACE reads, yields one record per CDR3 protein. In the table there are fewer than 2,000,000 distinct CDR3 sequences, about two fifths of which are singletons. The sequenced sample consisted of blood. These receptor sequences come from a human donor in good health.

The rearrangement uses TRBV5-1 and TRBJ2-1; 7 positions match TRBD1. The CDR3 extends over 16 amino acids. Trimming took 4 bases from V and 4 from J; bases not matched to a gene: 11. From germline, CDR1 is SGHRS and CDR2 YFSETQ. The CDR3: CASSTVDRAKYNEQFF. The DNA of the CDR3 is TGCGCCAGCAGCACGGTTGACAGGGCTAAGTACAATGAGCAGTTCTTC.

V is TRBV10-3 and J is TRBJ2-5; D possibly corresponds to TRBD2 (6 bases). Trimming stripped 6 bases from V and 5 bases from J, with 13 bases between. The CDR3 is 13 residues long. Germline-derived CDR1 and CDR2 are ENHRY and SYGVKD. CDR3: CAIRANAGETQYF. The CDR3 nucleotides read TGTGCCATCAGAGCGAACGCGGGGGAGACCCAGTACTTC.